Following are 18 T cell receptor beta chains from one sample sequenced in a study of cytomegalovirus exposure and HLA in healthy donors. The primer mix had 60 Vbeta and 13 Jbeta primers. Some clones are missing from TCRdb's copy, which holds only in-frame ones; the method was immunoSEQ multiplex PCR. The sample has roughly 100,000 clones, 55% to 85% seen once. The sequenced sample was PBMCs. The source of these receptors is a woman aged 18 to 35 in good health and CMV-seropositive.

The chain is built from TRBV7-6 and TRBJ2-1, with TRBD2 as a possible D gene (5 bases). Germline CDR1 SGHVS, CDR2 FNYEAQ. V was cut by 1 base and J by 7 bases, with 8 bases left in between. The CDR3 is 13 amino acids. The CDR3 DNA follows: TGTGCCAGCAGCTTAGACGGCGGGAATGAGCAGTTCTTC. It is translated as CASSLDGGNEQFF.

The CDR3 protein is CASSLPTGGAYGYTF. The CDR3 nucleotides are TGTGCCAGCAGCTTGCCCACAGGGGGCGCTTATGGCTACACCTTC. The gene calls are TRBV5-6 and TRBJ1-2, with 9 bases matching TRBD1. Germline V CDR1 and CDR2: SGHDT, YYEEEE. The CDR3 spans 15 residues. V shed 1 base and J 5 bases; nucleotides not matched to a gene: 6. The complete variable domain, with remaining parts taken from reference TRBV5-6 and TRBJ1-2, reads DAGVTQSPTHLIKTRGQQVTLRCSPKSGHDTVSWYQQALGQGPQFIFQYYEEEERQRGNFPDRFSGHQFPNYSSELNVNALLLGDSALYLCASSLPTGGAYGYTFGSGTRLTVV.

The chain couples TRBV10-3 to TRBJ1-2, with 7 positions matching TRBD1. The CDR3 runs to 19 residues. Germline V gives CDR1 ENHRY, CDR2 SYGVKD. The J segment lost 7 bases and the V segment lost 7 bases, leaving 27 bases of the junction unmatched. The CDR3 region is CAINTGLSGGGAFGGGYTF. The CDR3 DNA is TGTGCCATCAATACTGGGTTATCAGGAGGGGGCGCGTTTGGGGGTGGCTACACCTTC.

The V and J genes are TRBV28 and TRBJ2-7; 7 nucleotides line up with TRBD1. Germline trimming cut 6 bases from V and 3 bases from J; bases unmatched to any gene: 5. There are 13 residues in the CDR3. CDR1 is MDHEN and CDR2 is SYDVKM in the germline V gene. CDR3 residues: CASRRDRNYEQYF. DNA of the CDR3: TGTGCCAGCAGGAGGGACAGAAACTACGAGCAGTACTTC.

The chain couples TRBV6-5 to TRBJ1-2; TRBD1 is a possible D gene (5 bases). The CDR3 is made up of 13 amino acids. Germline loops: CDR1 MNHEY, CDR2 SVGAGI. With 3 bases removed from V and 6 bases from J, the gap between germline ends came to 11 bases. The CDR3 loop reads CASSYQGGDGYTF. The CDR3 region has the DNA TGTGCCAGCAGTTATCAGGGAGGCGATGGCTACACCTTC.

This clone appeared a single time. The CDR3 DNA reads as TGTGCCAGCAGCCCGATCGGACAGGGGGCCGACTACGAGCAGTACTTC. Translated: CASSPIGQGADYEQYF. This sequence joins TRBV5-6 and TRBJ2-7; 11 nucleotides agree with TRBD1. The CDR3 has 16 amino acids. Germline lookup yields CDR1 SGHDT and CDR2 YYEEEE. The V and J ends lost 4 bases and 3 bases, in that order; junction bases with no gene match: 9.

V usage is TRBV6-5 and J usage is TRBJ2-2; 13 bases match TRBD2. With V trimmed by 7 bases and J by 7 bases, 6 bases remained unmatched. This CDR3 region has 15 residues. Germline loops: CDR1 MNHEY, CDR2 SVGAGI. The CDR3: CASTKLAGGGGELFF. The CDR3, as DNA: TGTGCCAGCACCAAACTAGCGGGAGGGGGCGGGGAGCTGTTTTTT.

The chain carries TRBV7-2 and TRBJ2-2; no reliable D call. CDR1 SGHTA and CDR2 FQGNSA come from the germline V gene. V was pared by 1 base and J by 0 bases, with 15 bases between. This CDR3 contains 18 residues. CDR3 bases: TGTGCCAGCAGCTTAGGGCGTCTGCGGAGATCGAACACCGGGGAGCTGTTTTTT. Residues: CASSLGRLRRSNTGELFF. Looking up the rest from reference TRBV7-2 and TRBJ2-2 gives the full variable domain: GAGVSQSPSNKVTEKGKDVELRCDPISGHTALYWYRQSLGQGLEFLIYFQGNSAPDKSGLPSDRFSAERTGGSVSTLTIQRTQQEDSAVYLCASSLGRLRRSNTGELFFGEGSRLTVL.

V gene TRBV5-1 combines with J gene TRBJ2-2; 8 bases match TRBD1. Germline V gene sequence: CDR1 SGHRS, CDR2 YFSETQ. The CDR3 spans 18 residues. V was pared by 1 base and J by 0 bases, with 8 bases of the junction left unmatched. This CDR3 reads CASSLRTLTGANTGELFF. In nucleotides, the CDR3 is TGCGCCAGCAGCTTGAGAACCTTGACAGGGGCGAACACCGGGGAGCTGTTTTTT.

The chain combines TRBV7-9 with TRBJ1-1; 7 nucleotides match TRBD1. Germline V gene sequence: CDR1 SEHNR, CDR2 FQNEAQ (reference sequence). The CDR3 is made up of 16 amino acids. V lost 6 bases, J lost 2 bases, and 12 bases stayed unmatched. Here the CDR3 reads CASSSPQGTANTEAFF. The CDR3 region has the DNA TGTGCCAGCAGTTCACCACAGGGGACGGCAAACACTGAAGCTTTCTTT.

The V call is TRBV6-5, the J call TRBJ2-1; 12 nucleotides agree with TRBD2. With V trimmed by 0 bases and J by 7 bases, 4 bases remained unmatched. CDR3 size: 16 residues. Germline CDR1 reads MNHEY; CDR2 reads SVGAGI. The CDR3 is CASSYSTTSGRNEQFF. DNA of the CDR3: TGTGCCAGCAGTTACTCGACCACTAGCGGGAGGAATGAGCAGTTCTTC.

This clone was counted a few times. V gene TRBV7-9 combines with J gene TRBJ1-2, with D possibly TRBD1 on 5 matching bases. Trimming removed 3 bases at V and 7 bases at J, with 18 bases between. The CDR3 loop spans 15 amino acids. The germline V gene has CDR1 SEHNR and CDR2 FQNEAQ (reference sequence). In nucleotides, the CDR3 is TGTGCCAGCAGCTTCGGCCGCGGGGGTGGGACTGGCTACACCTTC. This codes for CASSFGRGGGTGYTF.

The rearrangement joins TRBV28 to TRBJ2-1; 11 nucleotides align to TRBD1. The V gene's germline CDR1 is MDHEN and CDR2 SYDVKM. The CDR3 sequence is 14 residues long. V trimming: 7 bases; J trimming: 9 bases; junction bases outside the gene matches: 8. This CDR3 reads CASNPPGQGGEQFF. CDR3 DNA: TGTGCCAGCAATCCCCCGGGACAGGGGGGTGAGCAGTTCTTC.

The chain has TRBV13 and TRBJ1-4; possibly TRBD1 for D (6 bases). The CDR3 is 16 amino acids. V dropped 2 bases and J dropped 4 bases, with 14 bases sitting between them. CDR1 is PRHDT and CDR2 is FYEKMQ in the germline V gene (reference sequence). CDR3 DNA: TGTGCCAGCAGCTTAAAGAGGACAGACTTTAATGAAAAACTGTTTTTT. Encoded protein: CASSLKRTDFNEKLFF.

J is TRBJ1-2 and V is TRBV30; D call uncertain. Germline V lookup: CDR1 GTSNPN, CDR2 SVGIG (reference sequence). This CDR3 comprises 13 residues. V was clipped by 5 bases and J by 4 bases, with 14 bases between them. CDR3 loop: CAWLYRRGYGYTF. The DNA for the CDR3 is TGTGCCTGGCTATATAGACGAGGCTATGGCTACACCTTC.

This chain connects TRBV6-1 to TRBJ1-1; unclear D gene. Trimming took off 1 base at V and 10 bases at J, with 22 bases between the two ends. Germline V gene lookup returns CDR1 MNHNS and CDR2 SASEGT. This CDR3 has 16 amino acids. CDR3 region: CASSEEFVRRRGGAFF. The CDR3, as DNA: TGTGCCAGCAGTGAAGAGTTTGTCCGACGGCGAGGCGGAGCTTTCTTT.

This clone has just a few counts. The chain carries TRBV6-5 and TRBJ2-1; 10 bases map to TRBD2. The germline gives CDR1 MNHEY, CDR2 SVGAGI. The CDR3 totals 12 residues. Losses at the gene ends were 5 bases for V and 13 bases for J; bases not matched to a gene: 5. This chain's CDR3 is CASSERGGVQFF. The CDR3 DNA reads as TGTGCCAGCAGTGAGCGGGGGGGCGTACAGTTCTTC.

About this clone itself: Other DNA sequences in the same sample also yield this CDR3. CDR3 sequence reads: CASSLVASDTQYF. The CDR3 DNA follows: TGTGCCAGCAGCTTAGTAGCGAGCGATACGCAGTATTTT. The chain uses TRBV7-2 and TRBJ2-3; weak D call: TRBD2 (5 bases). V lost 1 base and J lost 6, with 8 bases in between. The CDR3 extends over 13 amino acids. CDR1 SGHTA and CDR2 FQGNSA come from the germline V gene.